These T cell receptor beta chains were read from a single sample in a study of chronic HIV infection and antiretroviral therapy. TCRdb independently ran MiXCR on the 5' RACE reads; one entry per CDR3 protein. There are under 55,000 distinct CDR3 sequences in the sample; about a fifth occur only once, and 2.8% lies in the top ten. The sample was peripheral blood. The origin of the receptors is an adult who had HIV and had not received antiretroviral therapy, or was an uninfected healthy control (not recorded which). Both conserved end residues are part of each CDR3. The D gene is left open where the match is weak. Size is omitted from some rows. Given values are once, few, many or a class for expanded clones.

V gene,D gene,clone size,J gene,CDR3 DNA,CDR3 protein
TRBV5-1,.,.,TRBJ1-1,TGCGCCAGCAGCTTGTATCAGGGGAGCACTGAAGCTTTCTTT,CASSLYQGSTEAFF
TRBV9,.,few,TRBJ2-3,TGTGCCAGCAGCGTAGATCTAGATACGCAGTATTTT,CASSVDLDTQYF
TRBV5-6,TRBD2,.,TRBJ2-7,TGTGCCAGCAGCCCAGCGGGGGCGAACGAGCAGTACTTC,CASSPAGANEQYF
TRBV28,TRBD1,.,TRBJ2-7,TGTGCCATCGGGACAGGACCAACCTACGAGCAGTACTTC,CAIGTGPTYEQYF
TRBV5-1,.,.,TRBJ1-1,TGCGCCAGCAGCTCCCGGGCCATGAACACTGAAGCTTTCTTT,CASSSRAMNTEAFF
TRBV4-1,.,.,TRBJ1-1,TGCGCCAGCAGCCAAACCGGGACAGAAGCTTTCTTT,CASSQTGTEAFF
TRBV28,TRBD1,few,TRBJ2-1,TGTGCCAGCGCAACAACAGGGGGTAGCGTTCATGAGCAGTTCTTC,CASATTGGSVHEQFF
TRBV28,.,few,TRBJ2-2,TGTGCCAGCAGTTTTGGGGGGTTAATTCGAATGAACACCGGGGAGCTGTTTTTT,CASSFGGLIRMNTGELFF
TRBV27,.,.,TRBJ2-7,TGTGCCAGCAGTTTATTGGACCAGGGGCCGAAGCCCTCCTACGAGCAGTACTTC,CASSLLDQGPKPSYEQYF
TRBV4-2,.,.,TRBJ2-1,TGTGCCAGCAGCCAAGGCCCTTTTGCGGACGAGTTCTTC,CASSQGPFADEFF
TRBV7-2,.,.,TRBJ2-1,TGTGCCAGCAGCCGCGAGCCCCCGGGATGGGGGGGCGATGAGCAGTTCTTC,CASSREPPGWGGDEQFF
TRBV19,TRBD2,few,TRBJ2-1,TGTGCCAGCGCGGGGACTAGCGGATTCAATGAGCAGTTCTTC,CASAGTSGFNEQFF
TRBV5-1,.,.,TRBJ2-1,TGCGCCAGCAGCTTGGAGGGCGCCGGGCGTGATGAGCAGTTCTTC,CASSLEGAGRDEQFF
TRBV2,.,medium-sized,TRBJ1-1,TGTGCCAGCAGCGAAGGTGGACTCAAGGAAACTGAAGCTTTCTTT,CASSEGGLKETEAFF
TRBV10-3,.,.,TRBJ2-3,TGTGCCATCGGGCCCGGGACCGATAGTACAGATACGCAGTATTTT,CAIGPGTDSTDTQYF
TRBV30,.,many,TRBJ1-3,TGTGCCTGGAATGACGACGGTTTATCTGGAAACACCATATATTTT,CAWNDDGLSGNTIYF
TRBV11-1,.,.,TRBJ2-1,TGTGCCAGCAGCTCTCCCGTCCGGTACAATGAGCAGTTCTTC,CASSSPVRYNEQFF
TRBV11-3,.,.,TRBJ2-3,TGTGCCAGCAGCTTGGGCGGACGCACAGATACGCAGTATTTT,CASSLGGRTDTQYF
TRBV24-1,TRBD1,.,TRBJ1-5,TGTGCCACCAGTGATTCCGACAGGGGGAGGCCCCAGCATTTT,CATSDSDRGRPQHF
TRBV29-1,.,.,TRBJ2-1,TGCAGCGTTGACAGTCCGAGCTCCTACAATGAGCAGTTCTTC,CSVDSPSSYNEQFF
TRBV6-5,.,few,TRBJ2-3,TGTGCCAGCAGTTACCCCGGACAGTCAGATACGCAGTATTTT,CASSYPGQSDTQYF
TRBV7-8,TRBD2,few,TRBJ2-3,TGTGCCAGCAGCTTAGGCGGGAGGGGGGCAGATACGCAGTATTTT,CASSLGGRGADTQYF
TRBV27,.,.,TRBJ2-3,TGTGCCAGCAGTTTTGCCCCCTGTGCGGATACGCAGTATTTT,CASSFAPCADTQYF
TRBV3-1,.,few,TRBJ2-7,TGTGCCAGCAGCCAAGACAGGTCCGCCTACGAGCAGTACTTC,CASSQDRSAYEQYF
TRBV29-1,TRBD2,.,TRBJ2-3,TGCAGCGCCGGAGCGGGAGCCGCAGATACGCAGTATTTT,CSAGAGAADTQYF
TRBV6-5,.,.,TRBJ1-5,TGTGCCAGCAGTTACGGGCCTAATCAGCCCCAGCATTTT,CASSYGPNQPQHF
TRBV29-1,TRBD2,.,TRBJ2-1,TGCAGCGTTGCTAAGACTAGCGGGAATGAGCAGTTCTTC,CSVAKTSGNEQFF
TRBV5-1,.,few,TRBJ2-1,TGCGCCAGCAGCTTGGCGGACTCCCTCTCCGAGCAGTTCTTC,CASSLADSLSEQFF
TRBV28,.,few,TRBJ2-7,TGTGCCAGCAGTCGACTCCCTGAGAACGAGCAGTACTTC,CASSRLPENEQYF
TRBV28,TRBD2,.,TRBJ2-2,TGCGCCAGCGGGGAAGCGTCCGGGGAGCTGTTTTTT,CASGEASGELFF
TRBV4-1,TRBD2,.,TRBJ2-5,TGCGCCAGCAGCCAATTTTGGCTAGCGGGAGTAGGGCAAGAGACCCAGTACTTC,CASSQFWLAGVGQETQYF
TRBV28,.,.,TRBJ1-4,TGTGCCAGCACCCTACACCGGTGGGGGACTAATGAAAAACTGTTTTTT,CASTLHRWGTNEKLFF
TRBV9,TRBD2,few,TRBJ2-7,TGTGCCAGCAGCCTAGGACTAGCGGGAGGGCAAGGCTCCTACGAGCAGTACTTC,CASSLGLAGGQGSYEQYF
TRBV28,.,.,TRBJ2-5,TGTGCCAGCAGTTTCCGGGGGGCGGTGACCCAGTACTTC,CASSFRGAVTQYF
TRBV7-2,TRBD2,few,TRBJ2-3,TGTGCCAGCAAGGTGGGAGGGCCGGGAGATACGCAGTATTTT,CASKVGGPGDTQYF